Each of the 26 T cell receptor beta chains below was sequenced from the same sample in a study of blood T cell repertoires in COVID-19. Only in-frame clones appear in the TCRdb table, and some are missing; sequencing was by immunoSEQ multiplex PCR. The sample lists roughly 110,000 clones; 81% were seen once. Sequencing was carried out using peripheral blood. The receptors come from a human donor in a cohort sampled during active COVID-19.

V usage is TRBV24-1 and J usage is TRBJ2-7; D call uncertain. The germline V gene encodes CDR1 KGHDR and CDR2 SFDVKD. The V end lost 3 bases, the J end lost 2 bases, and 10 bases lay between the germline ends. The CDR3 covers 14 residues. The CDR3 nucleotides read TGTGCCACCAGTGATACCCCCCCGGCCTACGAGCAGTACTTC. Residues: CATSDTPPAYEQYF.

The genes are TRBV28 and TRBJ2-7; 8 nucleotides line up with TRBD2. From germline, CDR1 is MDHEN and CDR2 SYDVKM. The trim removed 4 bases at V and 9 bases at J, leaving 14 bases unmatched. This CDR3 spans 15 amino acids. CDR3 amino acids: CASSSSPAGEGPQYF. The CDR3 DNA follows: TGTGCCAGCAGTTCTAGTCCAGCGGGGGAAGGTCCGCAGTACTTC.

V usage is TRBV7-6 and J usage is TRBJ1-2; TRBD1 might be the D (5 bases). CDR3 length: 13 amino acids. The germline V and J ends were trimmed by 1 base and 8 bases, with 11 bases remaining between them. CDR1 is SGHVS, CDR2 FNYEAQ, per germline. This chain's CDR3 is CASSLEQDYGYTF. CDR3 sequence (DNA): TGTGCCAGCAGCTTAGAACAGGATTACGGCTACACCTTC. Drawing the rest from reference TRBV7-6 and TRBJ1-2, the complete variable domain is GAGVSQSPRYKVTKRGQDVALRCDPISGHVSLYWYRQALGQGPEFLTYFNYEAQQDKSGLPNDRFSAERPEGSISTLTIQRTEQRDSAMYRCASSLEQDYGYTFGSGTRLTVV.

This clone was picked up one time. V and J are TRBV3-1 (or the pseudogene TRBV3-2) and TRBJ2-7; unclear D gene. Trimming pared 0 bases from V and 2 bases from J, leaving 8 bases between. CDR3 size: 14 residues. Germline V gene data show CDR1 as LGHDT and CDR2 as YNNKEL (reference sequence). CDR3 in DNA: TGTGCCAGCAGCCAAGACCTCCTAACCTACGAGCAGTACTTC. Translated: CASSQDLLTYEQYF.

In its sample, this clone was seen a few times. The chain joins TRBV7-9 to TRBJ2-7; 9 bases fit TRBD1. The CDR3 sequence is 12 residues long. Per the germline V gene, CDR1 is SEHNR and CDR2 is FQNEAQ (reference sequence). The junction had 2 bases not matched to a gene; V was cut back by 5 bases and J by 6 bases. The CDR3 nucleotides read TGTGCCAGCAGCCAGGACAGGGGCGAGCAGTACTTC. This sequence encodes CASSQDRGEQYF.

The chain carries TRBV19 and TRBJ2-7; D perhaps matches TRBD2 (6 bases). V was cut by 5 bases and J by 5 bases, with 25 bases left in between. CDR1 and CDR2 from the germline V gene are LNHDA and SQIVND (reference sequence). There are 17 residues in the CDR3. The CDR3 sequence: CASSARTNRAVFNEQYF. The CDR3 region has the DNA TGTGCCAGTAGTGCCAGGACTAATCGAGCGGTTTTCAACGAGCAGTACTTC.

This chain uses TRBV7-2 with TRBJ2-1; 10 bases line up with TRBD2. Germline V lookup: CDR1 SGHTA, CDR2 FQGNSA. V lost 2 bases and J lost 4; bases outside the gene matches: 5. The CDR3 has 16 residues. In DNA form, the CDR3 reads TGTGCCAGCAGCTTAAGGGCGACTAGCGGGTACAATGAGCAGTTCTTC. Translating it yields CASSLRATSGYNEQFF.

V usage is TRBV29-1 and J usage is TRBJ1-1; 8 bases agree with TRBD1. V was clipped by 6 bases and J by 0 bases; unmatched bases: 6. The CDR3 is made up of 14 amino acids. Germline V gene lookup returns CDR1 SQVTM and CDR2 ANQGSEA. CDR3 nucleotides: TGCAGCGTCAGGGGGCGGTTTATGAACACTGAAGCTTTCTTT. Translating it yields CSVRGRFMNTEAFF.

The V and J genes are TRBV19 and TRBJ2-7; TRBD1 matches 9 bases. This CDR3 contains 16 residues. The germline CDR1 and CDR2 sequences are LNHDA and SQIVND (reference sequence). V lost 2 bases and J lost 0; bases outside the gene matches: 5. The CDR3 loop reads CASSITGGTSSYEQYF. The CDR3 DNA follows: TGTGCCAGTAGTATAACAGGGGGCACCAGCTCCTACGAGCAGTACTTC.

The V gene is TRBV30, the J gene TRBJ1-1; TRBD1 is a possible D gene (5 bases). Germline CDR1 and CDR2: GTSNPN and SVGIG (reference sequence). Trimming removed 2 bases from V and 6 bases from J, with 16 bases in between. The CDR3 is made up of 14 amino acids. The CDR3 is CAWSPGQGGAEAFF. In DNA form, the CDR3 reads TGTGCCTGGAGTCCCGGTCAGGGAGGAGCTGAAGCTTTCTTT.

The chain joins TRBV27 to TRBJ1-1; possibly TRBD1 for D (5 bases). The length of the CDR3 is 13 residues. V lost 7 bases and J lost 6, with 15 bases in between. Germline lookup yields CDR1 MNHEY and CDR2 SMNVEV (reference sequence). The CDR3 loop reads CASTPGGVAEAFF. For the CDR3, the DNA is TGTGCCAGCACCCCGGGGGGGGTGGCTGAAGCTTTCTTT.

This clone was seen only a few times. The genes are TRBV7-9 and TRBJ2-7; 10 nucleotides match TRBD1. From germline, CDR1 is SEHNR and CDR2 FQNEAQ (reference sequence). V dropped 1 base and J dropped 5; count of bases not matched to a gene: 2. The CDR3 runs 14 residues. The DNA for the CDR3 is TGTGCCAGCAGCTTAGGACAGGGGGCCCACGAGCAGTACTTC. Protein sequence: CASSLGQGAHEQYF.

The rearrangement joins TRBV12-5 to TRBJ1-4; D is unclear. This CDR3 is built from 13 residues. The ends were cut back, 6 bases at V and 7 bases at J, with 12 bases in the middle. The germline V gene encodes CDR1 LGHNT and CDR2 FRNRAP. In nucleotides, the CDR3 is TGTGCTAGTGGCCCCTTCCGGGGTGAAAAACTGTTTTTT. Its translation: CASGPFRGEKLFF.

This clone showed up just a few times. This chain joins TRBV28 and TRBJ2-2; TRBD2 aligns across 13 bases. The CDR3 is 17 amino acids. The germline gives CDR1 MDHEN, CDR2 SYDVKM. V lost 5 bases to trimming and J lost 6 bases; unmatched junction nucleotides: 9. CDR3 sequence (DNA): TGTGCCAGCAGTCCTACTAGCGGGAGGGCCTTACCCGGGGAGCTGTTTTTT. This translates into CASSPTSGRALPGELFF. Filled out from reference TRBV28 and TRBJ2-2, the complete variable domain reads DVKVTQSSRYLVKRTGEKVFLECVQDMDHENMFWYRQDPGLGLRLIYFSYDVKMKEKGDIPEGYSVSREKKERFSLILESASTNQTSMYLCASSPTSGRALPGELFFGEGSRLTVL.

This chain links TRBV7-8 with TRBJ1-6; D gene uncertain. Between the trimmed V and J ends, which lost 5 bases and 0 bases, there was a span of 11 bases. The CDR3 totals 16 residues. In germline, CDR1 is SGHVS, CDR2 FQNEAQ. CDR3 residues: CASSPTGSSYNSPLHF. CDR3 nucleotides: TGTGCCAGCAGCCCAACGGGGAGCTCCTATAATTCACCCCTCCACTTT.

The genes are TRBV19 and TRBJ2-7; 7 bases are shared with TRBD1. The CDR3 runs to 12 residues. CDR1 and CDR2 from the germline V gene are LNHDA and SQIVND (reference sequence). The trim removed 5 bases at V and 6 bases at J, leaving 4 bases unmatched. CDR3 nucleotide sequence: TGTGCCAGTAGTGCATACAGGGGCGAGCAGTACTTC. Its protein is CASSAYRGEQYF.

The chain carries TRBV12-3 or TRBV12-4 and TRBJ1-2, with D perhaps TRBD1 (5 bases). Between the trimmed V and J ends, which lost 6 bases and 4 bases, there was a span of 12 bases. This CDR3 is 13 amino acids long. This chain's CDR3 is CASSTQEFYGYTF. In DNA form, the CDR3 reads TGTGCCAGCAGCACACAGGAATTCTATGGCTACACCTTC.

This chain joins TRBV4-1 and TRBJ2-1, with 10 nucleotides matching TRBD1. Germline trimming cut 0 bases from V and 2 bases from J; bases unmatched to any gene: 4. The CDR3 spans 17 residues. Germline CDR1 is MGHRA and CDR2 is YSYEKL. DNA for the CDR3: TGCGCCAGCAGCCAAGATCCGGGACAGGGGACCTACAATGAGCAGTTCTTC. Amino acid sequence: CASSQDPGQGTYNEQFF.

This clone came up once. The CDR3 sequence: CASRERDFGYEQYF. DNA for the CDR3: TGTGCCAGCAGAGAGCGGGATTTCGGTTACGAGCAGTACTTC. The rearrangement uses TRBV2 and TRBJ2-7; 7 positions agree with TRBD2. Germline V gives CDR1 SNHLY, CDR2 FYNNEI. V was clipped by 6 bases and J by 4 bases; unmatched bases: 9. The CDR3 runs to 14 residues.

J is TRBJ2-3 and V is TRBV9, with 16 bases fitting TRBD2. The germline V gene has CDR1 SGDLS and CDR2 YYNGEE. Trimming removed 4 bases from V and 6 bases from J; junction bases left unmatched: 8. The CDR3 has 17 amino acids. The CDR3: CASSPGLAGGGRDTQYF. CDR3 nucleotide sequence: TGTGCCAGCAGCCCGGGACTAGCGGGGGGGGGCCGGGATACGCAGTATTTT. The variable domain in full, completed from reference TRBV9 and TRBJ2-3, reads DSGVTQTPKHLITATGQRVTLRCSPRSGDLSVYWYQQSLDQGLQFLIQYYNGEERAKGNILERFSAQQFPDLHSELNLSSLELGDSALYFCASSPGLAGGGRDTQYFGPGTRLTVL.

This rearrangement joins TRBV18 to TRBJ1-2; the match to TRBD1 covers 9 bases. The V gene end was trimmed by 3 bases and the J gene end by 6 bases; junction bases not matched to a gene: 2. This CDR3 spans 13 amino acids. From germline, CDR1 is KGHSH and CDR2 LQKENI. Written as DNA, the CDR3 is TGTGCCAGCTCACCGACAGGGGGGAATGGCTACACCTTC. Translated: CASSPTGGNGYTF.

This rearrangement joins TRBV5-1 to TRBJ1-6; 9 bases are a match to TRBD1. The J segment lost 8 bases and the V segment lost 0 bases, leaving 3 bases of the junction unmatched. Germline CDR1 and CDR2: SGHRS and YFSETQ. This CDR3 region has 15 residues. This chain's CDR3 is CASSLVGQGYSPLHF. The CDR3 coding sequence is TGCGCCAGCAGCTTGGTGGGACAGGGTTATTCACCCCTCCACTTT.

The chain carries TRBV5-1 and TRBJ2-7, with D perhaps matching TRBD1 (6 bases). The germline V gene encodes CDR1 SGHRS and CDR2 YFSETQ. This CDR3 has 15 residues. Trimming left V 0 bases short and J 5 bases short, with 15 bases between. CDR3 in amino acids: CASSLVTQGPDEQYF. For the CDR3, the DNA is TGCGCCAGCAGCTTGGTAACCCAGGGGCCGGACGAGCAGTACTTC.

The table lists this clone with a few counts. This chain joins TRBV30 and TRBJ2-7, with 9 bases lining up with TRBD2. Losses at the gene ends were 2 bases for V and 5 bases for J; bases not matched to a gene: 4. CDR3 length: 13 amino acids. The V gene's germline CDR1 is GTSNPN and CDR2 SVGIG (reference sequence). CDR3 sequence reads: CAWSSGTSNEQYF. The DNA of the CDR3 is TGTGCCTGGAGTAGCGGGACTAGCAACGAGCAGTACTTC.

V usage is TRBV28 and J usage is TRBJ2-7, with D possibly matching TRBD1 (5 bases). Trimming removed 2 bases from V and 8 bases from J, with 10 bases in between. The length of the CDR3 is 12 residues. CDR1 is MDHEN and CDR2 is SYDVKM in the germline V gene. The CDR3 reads CASSLPQGQQYF. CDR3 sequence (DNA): TGTGCCAGCAGTTTACCCCAGGGCCAGCAGTACTTC.

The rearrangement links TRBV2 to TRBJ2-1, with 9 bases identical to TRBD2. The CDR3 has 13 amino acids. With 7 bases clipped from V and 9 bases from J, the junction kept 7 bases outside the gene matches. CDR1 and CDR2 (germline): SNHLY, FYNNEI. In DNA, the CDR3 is TGTGCCAGCAACACCGCAGCGGGGGGTGAGCAGTTCTTC. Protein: CASNTAAGGEQFF.